This T cell receptor (beta chain) comes out of a study of cytomegalovirus exposure and HLA in healthy donors. About this clone: The target antigen is unknown.

Study-wide results and limits: Across donors, presence/absence analyses took sequencing depth to be roughly uniform.

J lost 0 bases, V lost 4 bases, and 4 bases had no gene match. CDR1 is SGHDT and CDR2 is YYEEEE in the germline V gene. The CDR3 is made up of 14 amino acids. PCR used 60 Vbeta primers and 13 Jbeta primers. Assay: immunoSEQ multiplex PCR; the TCRdb copy retains only in-frame clones and omits some. The table lists about 120,000 clones, roughly two thirds of them singletons. V gene TRBV5-6 combines with J gene TRBJ2-7; TRBD1 agrees at 7 bases. The sample consisted of PBMCs. The sequence was obtained from a man aged 25-45 years in good health and CMV-seropositive. The CDR3 nucleotides read TGTGCCAGCAGCCGACAGGGCCACTCCTACGAGCAGTACTTC. Translated: CASSRQGHSYEQYF.